The clone carrying this T cell receptor (beta chain) appeared a few times. Germline lookup yields CDR1 PRHDT and CDR2 FYEKMQ (reference sequence). The CDR3 totals 14 residues. V was pared by 5 bases and J by 5 bases, with 13 bases between. This sample stems from a study of T-cell reconstitution after alpha-beta-depleted transplantation in children. Preparation of the TCRbeta library used unique molecular identifiers. TCRdb passed the PCR reads through MiXCR, listing each CDR3 protein once. Among hundreds of thousands of distinct CDR3 sequences, around an eighth were seen once, and the ten largest hold 5% to 6%.

The sequence derives from a human donor who donated a stem cell graft to a child with combined immunodeficiency. This sequence joins TRBV13 and TRBJ2-4, with D perhaps matching TRBD2 (7 bases). The sample was PBMCs from the stem cell graft donor, taken from the stem cell graft. The CDR3 protein is CASSPRGAQNIQYF. Here the CDR3 DNA reads TGTGCCAGCAGCCCCCGGGGGGCGCAAAACATTCAGTACTTC.